Sequencing of this T cell receptor beta chain was carried out in a study of cytomegalovirus exposure and HLA in healthy donors. Study information: From donors who were HLA-typed, an early data release held about 85 million unique TCRs.

General observations from the study: Later analysis associated a missense DCLRE1C variant with TCR beta V- and J-gene trimming. TCR association rates varied by HLA locus in a later analysis, with DRB1 highest and HLA-C lowest.

This clone showed up just once. The antigen is not known. In germline, CDR1 is MNHEY, CDR2 SMNVEV (reference sequence). CDR3 size: 11 residues. V lost 4 bases to trimming and J lost 5 bases, with 5 bases between them. Researchers ran the PCR with 60 Vbeta and 13 Jbeta primers. The method was immunoSEQ multiplex PCR; TCRdb's version includes in-frame clones alone and lacks a portion of them. Of approximately 220,000 clones in the sample, around 80% were seen once. The sequence came from a boy aged 2 to 9 in good health and CMV-seronegative. The source material was PBMCs. V and J are TRBV27 and TRBJ2-5; D gene unclear. For the CDR3, the DNA is TGTGCCAGCAGTTCGAGTGAGACCCAGTACTTC. It yields the protein CASSSSETQYF.